What follows describes a single T cell receptor beta chain. This clonotype appeared a few times. It has no known antigen specificity. Base qualities are not provided; no much larger clone lies one nucleotide away. Library preparation was by 5' RACE. TCRdb shows the sequencer as NextSeq 500. To allow correction of PCR and sequencing errors, the TCR library protocol tagged every TCR cDNA molecule with a unique molecular identifier. On the authors' methods: TCR identification, UMI-based error correction and CDR3 extraction were all carried out with Decombinator tools. Expanded TCRs were defined as those above a frequency of 2 per 1,000, corresponding to the top 1% of the tumor frequency distribution. Expanded tumor TCRs were classed as regional if statistically deemed absent (corrected P<0.05) from at least one tumor region, otherwise ubiquitous. Renyi diversity was calculated using the R vegan package after each repertoire was subsampled 100 times to 5,000 TCRs. To build CDR3 similarity networks, amino acid triplet string-kernel similarity was used, and CDR3s were connected when their pairwise similarity was above 0.82. The public reads were reanalyzed by TCRdb: fastp trimming at Q25, MiXCR alignment, in-frame beta chains only. Rows merge per CDR3 protein into single entries with the most common DNA and genes. What appears here as the V and J calls and clone size reflects TCRdb's work, not the paper's. This sample has more than 25,000 distinct CDR3 sequences in its table, and around 7.5% of those were observed once. The ten largest clones capture approximately 25% of the sample.

This sample is drawn from a study of spatial heterogeneity in lung cancer (dated by TCRdb to about 2019). At the level of the whole study: Beta-chain transcripts were consistently detected in greater numbers than alpha-chain transcripts, which likely reflects a higher abundance of beta-chain transcripts. TCR transcript counts in tumor regions correlated strongly with a T cell transcriptional module score from matched bulk RNA-seq. In the raw uncorrected reads, each unique combination of TCR and UMI appeared on average more than ten times. In non-small cell lung cancer, the study made a quantitative comparison of TCR alpha and beta repertoires among multiple tumor regions, matched nontumor lung and blood. TCR repertoire features were related to nonsynonymous mutation counts determined by whole-exome sequencing of tumor tissue. Both alpha and beta chains were TCR-sequenced in samples taken at surgery, namely 220 tumor regions, more than 62 matched nontumor lung samples and some 53 PBMC samples.

V is reduced by 0 bases and J by 4 bases, leaving a spacing of 12 bases between them. The CDR3 contains 15 residues, cysteine and phenylalanine counted. Only CDR3 DNA remains: 45 bases, in frame from the first base. General findings and caveats noted by the study authors: TCR-seq coverage of tumor T cells was estimated to be only approximately 7% for alpha chains and more than 11% for beta chains. Additional single-cell paired TCR alpha and beta sequencing was considered necessary to confirm, at a functional level, the hypothesis that regional TCRs recognize regional mutations. The tumor nonsynonymous mutation count correlated with the number of expanded alpha and beta TCRs within the tumor. Counts of ubiquitous and regional expanded TCRs were found to correlate with counts of ubiquitous and regional nonsynonymous mutations, respectively.

The time point tag for this specimen amounts to: sample taken at primary tumor resection. Donors were 70 or so patients with early-stage, untreated non-small cell lung cancer from the lung TRACERx cohort. For TCR sequencing, whole RNA was extracted from tumor and nontumor lung tissue, or from cryopreserved PBMC samples, and no cell sorting was done. A patient was chosen for TCR sequencing only when enough RNA was available from at least two tumor regions. Tumor and adjacent nontumor lung specimens were reviewed by a lung pathologist before selection. This receptor was obtained from a male donor with early-stage non-small cell lung cancer. Recombination joined TRBV12-3 or TRBV12-4 with TRBJ1-1; too little of a D gene remains to name it. The sample was lung tumor tissue, taken at surgery. CDR3 sequence: CASSLARIGSTEAFF. Read as DNA, the sequence is TGTGCCAGCAGTTTAGCGCGGATCGGATCCACTGAAGCTTTCTTT.